This T cell receptor (beta chain) was captured in a study of T cells after yellow fever vaccination. There are a few counts of this clonotype. V dropped 5 bases and J dropped 4; count of bases not matched to a gene: 7. The CDR3 has 15 residues. Germline values: CDR1 SGHDN, CDR2 FVKESK. TCRdb ran MiXCR on the 5' RACE reads and lists one entry per CDR3 protein. This table holds 300,000 to 400,000 distinct CDR3 sequences, 6.2% found once. Sequencing was performed on PBMCs, taken 5 days after the yellow fever booster vaccination. The TCR sequence derives from a man younger than 45 who received the YFV17D yellow fever vaccine. The V and J genes are TRBV14 and TRBJ2-7; 11 bases fit TRBD1. This CDR3 is CASSSSDRGPYEQYF. CDR3 DNA sequence: TGTGCCAGCAGCAGTTCGGACAGGGGGCCATACGAGCAGTACTTC.